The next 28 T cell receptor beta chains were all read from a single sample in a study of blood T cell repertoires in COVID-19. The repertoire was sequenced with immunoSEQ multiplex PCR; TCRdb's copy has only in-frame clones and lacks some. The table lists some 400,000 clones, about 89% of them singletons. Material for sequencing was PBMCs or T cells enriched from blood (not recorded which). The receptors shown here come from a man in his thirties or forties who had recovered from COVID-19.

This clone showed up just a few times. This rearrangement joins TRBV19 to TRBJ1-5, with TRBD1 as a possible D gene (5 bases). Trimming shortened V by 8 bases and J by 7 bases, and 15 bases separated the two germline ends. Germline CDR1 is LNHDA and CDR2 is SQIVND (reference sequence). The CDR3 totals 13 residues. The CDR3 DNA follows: TGTGCCAGTGTTGACAGCCCGAACCAGCCCCAGCATTTT. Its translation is CASVDSPNQPQHF.

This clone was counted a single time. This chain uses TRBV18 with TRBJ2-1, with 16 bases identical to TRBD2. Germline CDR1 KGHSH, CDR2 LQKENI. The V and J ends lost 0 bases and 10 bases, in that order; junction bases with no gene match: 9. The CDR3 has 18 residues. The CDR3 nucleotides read TGTGCCAGCTCACCACCCGGGACTAGCGGGGGGGCGTTCGGGGAGCAGTTCTTC. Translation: CASSPPGTSGGAFGEQFF.

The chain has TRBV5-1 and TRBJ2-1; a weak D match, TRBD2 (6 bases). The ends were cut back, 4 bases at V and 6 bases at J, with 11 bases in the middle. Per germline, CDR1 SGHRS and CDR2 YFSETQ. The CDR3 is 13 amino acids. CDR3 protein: CASSRGTGNEQFF. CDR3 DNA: TGCGCCAGCAGCCGCGGGACCGGCAATGAGCAGTTCTTC.

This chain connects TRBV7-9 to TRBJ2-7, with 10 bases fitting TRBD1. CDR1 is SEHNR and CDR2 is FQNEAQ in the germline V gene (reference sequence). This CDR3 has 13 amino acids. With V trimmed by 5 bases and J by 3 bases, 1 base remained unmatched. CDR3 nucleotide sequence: TGTGCCAGCAGCCGGACAGGGGGCTACGAGCAGTACTTC. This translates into CASSRTGGYEQYF.

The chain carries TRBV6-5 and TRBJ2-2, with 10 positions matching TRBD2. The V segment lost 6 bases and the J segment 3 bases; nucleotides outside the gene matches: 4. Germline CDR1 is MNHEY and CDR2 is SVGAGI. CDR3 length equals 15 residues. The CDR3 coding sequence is TGTGCCAGCAGGGCCGGGACTAGCGACACCGGGGAGCTGTTTTTT. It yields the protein CASRAGTSDTGELFF.

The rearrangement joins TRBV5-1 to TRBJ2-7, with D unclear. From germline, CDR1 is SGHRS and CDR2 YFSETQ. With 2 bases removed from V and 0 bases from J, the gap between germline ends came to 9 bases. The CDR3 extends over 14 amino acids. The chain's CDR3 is CASSFQTGSYEQYF. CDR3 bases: TGCGCCAGCAGCTTCCAAACCGGCTCCTACGAGCAGTACTTC.

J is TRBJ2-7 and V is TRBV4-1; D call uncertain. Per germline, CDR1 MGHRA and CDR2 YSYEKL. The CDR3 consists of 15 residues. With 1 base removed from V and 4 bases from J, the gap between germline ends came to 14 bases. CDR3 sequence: CASSQVYGSEYEQYF. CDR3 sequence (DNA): TGCGCCAGCAGCCAAGTTTACGGCAGCGAGTACGAGCAGTACTTC.

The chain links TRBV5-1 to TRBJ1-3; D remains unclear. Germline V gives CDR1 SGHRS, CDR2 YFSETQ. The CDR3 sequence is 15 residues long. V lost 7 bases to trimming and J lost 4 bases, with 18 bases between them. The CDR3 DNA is TGCGCCAGCTTCCCCGGGGAATTTAGGGGAAACACCATATATTTT. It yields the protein CASFPGEFRGNTIYF.

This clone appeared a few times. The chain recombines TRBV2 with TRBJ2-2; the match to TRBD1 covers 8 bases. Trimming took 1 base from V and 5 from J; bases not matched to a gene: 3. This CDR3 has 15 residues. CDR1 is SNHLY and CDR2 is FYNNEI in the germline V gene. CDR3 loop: CASSEGQGKTGELFF. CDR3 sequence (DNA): TGTGCCAGCAGTGAAGGACAGGGGAAGACCGGGGAGCTGTTTTTT.

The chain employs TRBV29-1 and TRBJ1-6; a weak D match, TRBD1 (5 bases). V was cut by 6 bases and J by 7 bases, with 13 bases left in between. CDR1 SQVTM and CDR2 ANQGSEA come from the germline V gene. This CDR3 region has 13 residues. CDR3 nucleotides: TGCAGCGTGGTAGACAGTGGGAATTCACCCCTCCACTTT. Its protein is CSVVDSGNSPLHF.

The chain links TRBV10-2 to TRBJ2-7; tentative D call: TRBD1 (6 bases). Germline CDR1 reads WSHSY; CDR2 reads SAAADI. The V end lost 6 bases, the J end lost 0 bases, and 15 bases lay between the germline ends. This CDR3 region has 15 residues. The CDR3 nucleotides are TGCGCCAGCAGCGTCCAGGGGACCAGCTCCTACGAGCAGTACTTC. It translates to CASSVQGTSSYEQYF.

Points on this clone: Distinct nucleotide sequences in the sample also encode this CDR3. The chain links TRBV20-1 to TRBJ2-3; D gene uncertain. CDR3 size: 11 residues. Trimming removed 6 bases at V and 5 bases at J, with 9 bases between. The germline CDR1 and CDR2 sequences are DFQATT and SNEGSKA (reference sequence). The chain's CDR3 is CSAPVGDTQYF. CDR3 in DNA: TGCAGTGCCCCAGTTGGAGATACGCAGTATTTT.

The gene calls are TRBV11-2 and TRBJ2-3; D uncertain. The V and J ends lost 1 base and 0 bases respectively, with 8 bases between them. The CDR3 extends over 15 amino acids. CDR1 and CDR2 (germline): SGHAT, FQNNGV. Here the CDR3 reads CASSLVRGSTDTQYF. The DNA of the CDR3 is TGTGCCAGCAGCTTAGTTCGCGGCAGCACAGATACGCAGTATTTT.

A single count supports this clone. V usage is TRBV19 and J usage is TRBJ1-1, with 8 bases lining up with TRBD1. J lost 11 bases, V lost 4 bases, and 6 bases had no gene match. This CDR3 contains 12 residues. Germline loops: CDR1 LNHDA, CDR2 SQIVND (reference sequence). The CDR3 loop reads CASSTSTGEAFF. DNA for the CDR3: TGTGCCAGTAGTACATCGACAGGGGAGGCTTTCTTT.

CDR3 residues: CSASSGSGGAESYNEQFF. The CDR3 coding sequence is TGCAGTGCTAGTTCGGGTAGCGGGGGGGCCGAGTCCTACAATGAGCAGTTCTTC. The chain joins TRBV20-1 to TRBJ2-1, with 11 bases identical to TRBD2. J lost 1 base, V lost 3 bases, and 11 bases had no gene match. CDR1 and CDR2 from the germline V gene are DFQATT and SNEGSKA (reference sequence). The CDR3 has 18 residues.

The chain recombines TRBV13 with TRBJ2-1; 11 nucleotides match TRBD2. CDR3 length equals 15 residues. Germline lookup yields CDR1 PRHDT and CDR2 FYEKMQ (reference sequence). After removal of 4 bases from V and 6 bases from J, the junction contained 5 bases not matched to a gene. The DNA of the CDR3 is TGTGCCAGCAGCTCCCTAGCGGGGGGAAGCAATGAGCAGTTCTTC. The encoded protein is CASSSLAGGSNEQFF. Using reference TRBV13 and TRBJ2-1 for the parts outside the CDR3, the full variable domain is AAGVIQSPRHLIKEKRETATLKCYPIPRHDTVYWYQQGPGQDPQFLISFYEKMQSDKGSIPDRFSAQQFSDYHSELNMSSLELGDSALYFCASSSLAGGSNEQFFGPGTRLTVL.

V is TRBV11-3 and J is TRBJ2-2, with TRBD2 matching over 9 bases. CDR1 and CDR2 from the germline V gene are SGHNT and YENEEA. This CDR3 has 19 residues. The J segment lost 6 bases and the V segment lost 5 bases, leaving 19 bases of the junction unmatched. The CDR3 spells CASSVSPLRSGGYPGELFF. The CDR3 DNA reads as TGTGCCAGCAGCGTAAGCCCTCTACGCAGCGGGGGGTACCCCGGGGAGCTGTTTTTT.

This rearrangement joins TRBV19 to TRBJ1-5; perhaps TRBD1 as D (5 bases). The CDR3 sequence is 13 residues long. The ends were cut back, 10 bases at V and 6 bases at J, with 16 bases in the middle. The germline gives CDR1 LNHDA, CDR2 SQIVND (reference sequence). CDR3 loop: CAIGRASSQPQHF. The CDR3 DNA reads TGTGCCATTGGCAGGGCCTCGAGTCAGCCCCAGCATTTT.

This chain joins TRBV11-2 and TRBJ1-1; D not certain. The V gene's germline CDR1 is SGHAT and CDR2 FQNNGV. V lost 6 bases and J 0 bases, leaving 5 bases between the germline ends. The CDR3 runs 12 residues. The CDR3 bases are TGTGCCAGCAGGTTTATGAACACTGAAGCTTTCTTT. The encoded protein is CASRFMNTEAFF.

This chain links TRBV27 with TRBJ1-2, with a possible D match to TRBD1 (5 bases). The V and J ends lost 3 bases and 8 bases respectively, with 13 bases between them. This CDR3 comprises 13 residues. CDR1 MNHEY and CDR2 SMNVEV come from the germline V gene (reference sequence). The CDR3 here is CASSFTRAWGYTF. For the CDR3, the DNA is TGTGCCAGCAGTTTTACCAGGGCATGGGGCTACACCTTC.

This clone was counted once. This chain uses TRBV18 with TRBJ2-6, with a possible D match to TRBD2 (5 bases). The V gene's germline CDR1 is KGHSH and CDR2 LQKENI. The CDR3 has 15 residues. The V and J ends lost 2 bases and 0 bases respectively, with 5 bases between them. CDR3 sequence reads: CASSPAGSGANVLTF. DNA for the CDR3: TGTGCCAGCTCACCAGCGGGCTCTGGGGCCAACGTCCTGACTTTC.

The DNA of the CDR3 is TGTGCTAGTGGTTTGCGCCCCGGACAGGGGCTTGGCTACACCTTC. It codes for CASGLRPGQGLGYTF. The chain uses TRBV12-5 and TRBJ1-2; 9 bases fit TRBD1. With V trimmed by 2 bases and J by 7 bases, 8 bases remained unmatched. From germline, CDR1 is LGHNT and CDR2 FRNRAP. This CDR3 contains 15 residues.

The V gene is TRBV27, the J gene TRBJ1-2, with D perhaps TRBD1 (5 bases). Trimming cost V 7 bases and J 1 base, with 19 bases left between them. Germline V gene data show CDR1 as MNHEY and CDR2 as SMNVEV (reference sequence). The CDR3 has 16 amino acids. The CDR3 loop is CASTRLRGDRNYGYTF. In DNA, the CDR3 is TGTGCCAGCACCAGACTCCGGGGGGACCGTAACTATGGCTACACCTTC.

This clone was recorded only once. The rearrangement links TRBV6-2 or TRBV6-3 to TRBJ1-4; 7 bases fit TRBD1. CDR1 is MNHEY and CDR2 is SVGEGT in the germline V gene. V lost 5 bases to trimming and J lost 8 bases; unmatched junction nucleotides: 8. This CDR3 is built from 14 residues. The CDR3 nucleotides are TGTGCCAGCAGTCGGACAGGCTCGGGGGAAAAACTGTTTTTT. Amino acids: CASSRTGSGEKLFF.

The CDR3 here is CASSYSRGGGDTQYF. CDR3 bases: TGTGCCAGCAGTTACTCGCGGGGGGGTGGAGATACGCAGTATTTT. V usage is TRBV6-6 and J usage is TRBJ2-3; 9 bases line up with TRBD2. The CDR3 runs 15 residues. V lost 0 bases, J lost 5 bases, and 3 bases stayed unmatched. Germline lookup yields CDR1 MNHNY and CDR2 SVGAGI (reference sequence).

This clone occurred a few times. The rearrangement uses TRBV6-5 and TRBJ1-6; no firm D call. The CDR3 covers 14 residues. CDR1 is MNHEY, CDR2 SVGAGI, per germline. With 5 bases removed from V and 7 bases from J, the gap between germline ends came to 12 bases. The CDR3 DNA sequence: TGTGCCAGCAGTACCGACTACCTCAATTCACCCCTCCACTTT. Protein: CASSTDYLNSPLHF.

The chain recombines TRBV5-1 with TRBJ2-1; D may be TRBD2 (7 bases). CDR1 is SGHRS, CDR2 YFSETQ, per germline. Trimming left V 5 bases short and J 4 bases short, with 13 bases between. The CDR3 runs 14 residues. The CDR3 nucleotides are TGCGCCAGCAGACTAGGGGGGGTATACAATGAGCAGTTCTTC. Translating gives CASRLGGVYNEQFF.

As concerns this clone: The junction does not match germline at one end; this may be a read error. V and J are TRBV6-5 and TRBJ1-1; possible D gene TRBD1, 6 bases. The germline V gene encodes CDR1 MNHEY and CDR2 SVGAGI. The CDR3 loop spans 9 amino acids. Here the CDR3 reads CASSYRGIF. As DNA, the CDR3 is TGTGCCAGCAGTTACAGGGGGATCTTT.